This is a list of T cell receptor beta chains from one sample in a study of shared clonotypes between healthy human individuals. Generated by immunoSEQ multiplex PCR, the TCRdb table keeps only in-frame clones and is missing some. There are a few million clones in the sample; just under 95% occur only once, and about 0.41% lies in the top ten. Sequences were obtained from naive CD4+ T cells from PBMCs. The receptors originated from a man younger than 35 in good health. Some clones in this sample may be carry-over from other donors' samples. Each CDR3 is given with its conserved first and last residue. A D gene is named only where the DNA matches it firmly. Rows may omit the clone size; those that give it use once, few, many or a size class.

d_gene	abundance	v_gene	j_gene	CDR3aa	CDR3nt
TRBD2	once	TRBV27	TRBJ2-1	CASSRKPWGLAGGVSYNEQFF	TGTGCCAGCAGCCGAAAGCCATGGGGACTAGCGGGAGGGGTGTCCTACAATGAGCAGTTCTTC
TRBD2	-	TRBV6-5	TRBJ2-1	CASQREPLNEQFF	TGTGCCAGCCAGCGGGAGCCTCTAAATGAGCAGTTCTTC
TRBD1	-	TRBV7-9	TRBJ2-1	CASSQPDRDGYNEQFF	TGTGCCAGCAGCCAACCTGACAGGGATGGGTACAATGAGCAGTTCTTC
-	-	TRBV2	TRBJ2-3	CASSGNRDTDTQYF	TGTGCCAGCAGTGGGAACAGAGACACAGATACGCAGTATTTT
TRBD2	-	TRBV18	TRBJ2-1	CASSPPGGRINNEQFF	TGTGCCAGCTCACCACCAGGCGGGAGGATCAACAATGAGCAGTTCTTC
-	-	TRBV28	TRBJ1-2	CASSFQGKGEGPGYTF	TGTGCCAGCAGTTTTCAGGGAAAGGGGGAAGGACCGGGCTACACCTTC
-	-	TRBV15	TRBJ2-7	CATSSGTGLSEQYF	TGTGCCACCAGCAGTGGAACGGGACTCTCTGAGCAGTACTTC
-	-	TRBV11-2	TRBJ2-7	CASSLDQVLRGVEQYF	TGTGCCAGCAGCTTAGATCAAGTTCTGAGGGGCGTCGAGCAGTACTTC
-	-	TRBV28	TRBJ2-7	CASSFGPTYEQYF	TGTGCCAGCAGTTTCGGACCAACCTACGAGCAGTACTTC
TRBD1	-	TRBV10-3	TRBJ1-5	CAISRDRTNQPQHF	TGTGCCATCAGCCGGGACAGGACCAATCAGCCCCAGCATTTT
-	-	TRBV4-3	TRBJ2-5	CASSQDLNGVSSHYF	TGCGCCAGCAGCCAAGATCTTAATGGAGTAAGTTCCCACTACTTC
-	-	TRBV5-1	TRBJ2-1	CASSLVSNSYNEQFF	TGCGCCAGCAGCTTGGTGAGCAACTCCTACAATGAGCAGTTCTTC
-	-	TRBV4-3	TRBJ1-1	CASSQNREAMNTEAFF	TGCGCCAGCAGCCAGAACAGGGAAGCTATGAACACTGAAGCTTTCTTT
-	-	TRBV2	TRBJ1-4	CASRSTGLNEKLFF	TGTGCCAGCAGATCGACAGGCCTGAATGAAAAACTGTTTTTT
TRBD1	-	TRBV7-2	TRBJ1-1	CASSSPGQGTEAFF	TGTGCCAGCAGCTCTCCGGGACAGGGAACTGAAGCTTTCTTT
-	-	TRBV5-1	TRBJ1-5	CASSLSPGGEGQPQHF	TGCGCCAGCAGCTTGAGTCCCGGGGGTGAAGGTCAGCCCCAGCATTTT
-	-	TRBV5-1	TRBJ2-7	CASAPGTYEQYF	TGCGCCAGCGCGCCTGGGACCTACGAGCAGTACTTC
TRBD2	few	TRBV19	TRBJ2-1	CASSRERGRDNEQFF	TGTGCCAGTAGTAGGGAACGTGGGAGGGACAATGAGCAGTTCTTC
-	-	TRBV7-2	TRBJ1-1	CASSFPGWAEAFF	TGTGCCAGCAGCTTCCCGGGTTGGGCTGAAGCTTTCTTT
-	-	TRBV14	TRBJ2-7	CASSQEIATYEQYF	TGTGCCAGCAGCCAAGAGATAGCTACCTACGAGCAGTACTTC
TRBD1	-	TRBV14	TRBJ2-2	CASSRQRTGWGSGTGELFF	TGTGCCAGCAGCCGACAAAGGACAGGGTGGGGATCGGGAACCGGGGAGCTGTTTTTT
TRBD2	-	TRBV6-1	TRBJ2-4	CASRGGNSWDIQYF	TGTGCCAGCAGGGGGGGGAATAGTTGGGACATTCAGTACTTC
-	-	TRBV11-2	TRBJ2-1	CASSFVRGKLPDEQFF	TGTGCCAGCAGCTTCGTCAGGGGAAAGTTACCCGATGAGCAGTTCTTC
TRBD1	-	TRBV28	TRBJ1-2	CASRQGQTVYGYTF	TGTGCCAGCAGACAGGGACAGACAGTCTATGGCTACACCTTC
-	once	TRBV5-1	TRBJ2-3	CASSPQDAVLTDTQYF	TGCGCCAGCAGCCCCCAAGACGCTGTACTCACAGATACGCAGTATTTT
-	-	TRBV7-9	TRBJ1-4	CASSLAGGSEKLFF	TGTGCCAGCAGCTTAGCAGGAGGAAGTGAAAAACTGTTTTTT
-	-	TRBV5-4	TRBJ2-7	CASSLAGDSYEQYF	TGTGCCAGCAGCTTGGCAGGTGACTCCTACGAGCAGTACTTC
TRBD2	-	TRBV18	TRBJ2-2	CASSLLARDTGELFF	TGTGCCAGCTCACTACTAGCGCGGGACACCGGGGAGCTGTTTTTT
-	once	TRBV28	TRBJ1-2	CASSLWAEYGYTF	TGTGCCAGCAGTTTATGGGCAGAATATGGCTACACCTTC
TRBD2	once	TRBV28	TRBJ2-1	CATKRPGGSSYNEQFF	TGTGCCACCAAACGCCCTGGCGGGAGCTCCTACAATGAGCAGTTCTTC
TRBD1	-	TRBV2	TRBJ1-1	CASSVDRENTEAFF	TGTGCCAGCAGTGTGGACAGGGAGAACACTGAAGCTTTCTTT
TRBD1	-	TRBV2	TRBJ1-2	CATQGQGILLYGYTF	TGTGCCACCCAGGGACAGGGGATTCTTTTGTATGGCTACACCTTC
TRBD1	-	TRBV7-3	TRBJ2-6	CASSSGQIGANVLTF	TGTGCCAGCAGCTCGGGACAGATTGGGGCCAACGTCCTGACTTTC
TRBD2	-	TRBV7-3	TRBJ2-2	CASSLNGRYTGELFF	TGTGCCAGCAGCTTAAACGGGAGGTACACCGGGGAGCTGTTTTTT
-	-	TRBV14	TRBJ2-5	CASSQGRRGGETQYF	TGTGCCAGCAGCCAAGGCCGCAGGGGCGGAGAGACCCAGTACTTC
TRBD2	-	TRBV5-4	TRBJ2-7	CAVSTSGTYEQYF	TGTGCCGTCTCCACTAGCGGGACCTACGAGCAGTACTTC
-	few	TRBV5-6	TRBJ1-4	CASSTVGATNEKLFF	TGTGCCAGCAGCACCGTAGGAGCAACTAATGAAAAACTGTTTTTT
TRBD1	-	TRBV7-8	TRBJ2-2	CASSPRQGTYGGELFF	TGTGCCAGCAGCCCAAGACAGGGGACTTACGGAGGGGAGCTGTTTTTT
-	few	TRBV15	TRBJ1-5	CATSRDPHLSNQPQHF	TGTGCCACCAGCAGAGATCCTCATCTGAGCAATCAGCCCCAGCATTTT
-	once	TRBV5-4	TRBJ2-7	CASSFFVSLPEQYF	TGTGCCAGCAGCTTTTTCGTGAGTCTCCCCGAGCAGTACTTC
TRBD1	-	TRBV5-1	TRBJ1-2	CASRGQAYNYGYTF	TGCGCCAGCAGGGGACAGGCTTATAACTATGGCTACACCTTC
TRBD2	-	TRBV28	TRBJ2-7	CASRDPGLAGAYEQYF	TGTGCCAGCAGGGACCCGGGACTAGCGGGAGCCTACGAGCAGTACTTC